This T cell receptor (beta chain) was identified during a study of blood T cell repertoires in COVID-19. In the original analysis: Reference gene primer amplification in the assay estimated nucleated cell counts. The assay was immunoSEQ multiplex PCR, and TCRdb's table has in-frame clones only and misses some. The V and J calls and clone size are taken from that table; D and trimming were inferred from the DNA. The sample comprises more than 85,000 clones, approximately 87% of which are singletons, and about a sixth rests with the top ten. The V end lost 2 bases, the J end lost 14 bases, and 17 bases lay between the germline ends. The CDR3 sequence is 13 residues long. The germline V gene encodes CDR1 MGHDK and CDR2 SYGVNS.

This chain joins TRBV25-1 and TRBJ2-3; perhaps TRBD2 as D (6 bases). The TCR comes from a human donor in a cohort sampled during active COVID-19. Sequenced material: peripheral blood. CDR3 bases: TGTGCCAGCAGTGAACCTAGCGCCACAAGTCTGTATTTT. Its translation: CASSEPSATSLYF.